These 22 T cell receptor beta chains were sequenced from one sample in a study of identical twins. Using its own MiXCR run on the 5' RACE reads, TCRdb lists one record per CDR3 protein. The sample has about 210,000 distinct CDR3 sequences, around a tenth seen once; the top ten hold about 5.5%. Material: memory (CD45RO+) T cells sorted from blood. These receptor sequences come from a woman under 30 in good health.

This clonotype was picked up a small number of times. In nucleotides, the CDR3 is TGTGCCAGCAGCTTTTTGCCGGGGAACACCGGGGAGCTGTTTTTT. It yields the protein CASSFLPGNTGELFF. The chain carries TRBV7-3 and TRBJ2-2; D is ambiguous. V gave up 3 bases and J gave up 1 base, with 9 bases separating them. Per the germline V gene, CDR1 is SGHTA and CDR2 is FQGTGA. The CDR3 contains 15 residues.

In its sample, this clonotype was seen a few times. The rearrangement links TRBV29-1 to TRBJ1-1; a possible D gene is TRBD1 (6 bases). Germline CDR1 and CDR2: SQVTM and ANQGSEA. There are 12 residues in the CDR3. V was cut by 7 bases and J by 4 bases, with 13 bases left in between. CDR3 amino acids: CSGLRGGTEAFF. The CDR3 DNA sequence: TGCAGCGGCCTCAGGGGAGGCACTGAAGCTTTCTTT.

The sample holds a few counts of this clonotype. The rearrangement links TRBV12-3 or TRBV12-4 to TRBJ1-5; TRBD1 might be the D (6 bases). CDR3 length: 16 amino acids. V lost 0 bases and J 7 bases, leaving 16 bases between the germline ends. Here the CDR3 reads CASSLAWQGNRQPQHF. The CDR3, as DNA: TGTGCCAGCAGTTTAGCGTGGCAGGGGAATCGGCAGCCCCAGCATTTT.

Many counts were recorded for this clonotype. J is TRBJ2-7 and V is TRBV7-2, with 11 positions matching TRBD2. V was pared by 1 base and J by 7 bases, with 3 bases of the junction left unmatched. This CDR3 has 14 amino acids. Germline CDR1 reads SGHTA; CDR2 reads FQGNSA. In DNA form, the CDR3 reads TGTGCCAGCAGCTTAGTAGCGGGAGGGCGGGAGCAGTACTTC. This gives the protein CASSLVAGGREQYF. Supplemented by reference TRBV7-2 and TRBJ2-7, the full variable domain reads GAGVSQSPSNKVTEKGKDVELRCDPISGHTALYWYRQSLGQGLEFLIYFQGNSAPDKSGLPSDRFSAERTGGSVSTLTIQRTQQEDSAVYLCASSLVAGGREQYFGPGTRLTVT.

This clonotype was observed a handful of times. The chain employs TRBV19 and TRBJ2-1; tentative D call: TRBD1 (6 bases). Germline assignment: CDR1 LNHDA and CDR2 SQIVND (reference sequence). The CDR3 has 12 amino acids. Trimming stripped 7 bases from V and 7 bases from J, with 11 bases between. Here the CDR3 reads CASKGRGNEQFF. Here the CDR3 DNA reads TGTGCCAGTAAGGGCAGGGGTAATGAGCAGTTCTTC.

The chain is built from TRBV12-3 or TRBV12-4 and TRBJ1-1, with unresolved D. Trimming removed 2 bases at V and 1 base at J, with 8 bases between. This CDR3 is built from 14 residues. Here the CDR3 reads CASSLKGWNTEAFF. DNA for the CDR3: TGTGCCAGCAGTTTAAAGGGTTGGAACACTGAAGCTTTCTTT.

The gene calls are TRBV6-1 and TRBJ1-1, with unresolved D. Trimming pared 0 bases from V and 11 bases from J, leaving 13 bases between. The CDR3 is 13 residues long. Germline CDR1 is MNHNS and CDR2 is SASEGT. The CDR3 DNA follows: TGTGCCAGCAGTGAAGCAGGGTCCCGCCGCGCTTTCTTT. Protein sequence: CASSEAGSRRAFF.

A few counts support this clonotype. This rearrangement joins TRBV20-1 to TRBJ1-2, with D unclear. The V end lost 0 bases, the J end lost 6 bases, and 11 bases lay between the germline ends. There are 13 residues in the CDR3. Germline-derived CDR1 and CDR2 are DFQATT and SNEGSKA (reference sequence). CDR3 DNA sequence: TGCAGTGCTAGAGATGGTGGAGGGAATGGCTACACCTTC. It encodes CSARDGGGNGYTF.

The chain couples TRBV6-1 to TRBJ2-6; perhaps TRBD1 as D (6 bases). The germline gives CDR1 MNHNS, CDR2 SASEGT. The CDR3 runs to 16 residues. Trimming took off 5 bases at V and 2 bases at J, with 13 bases between the two ends. CDR3 DNA: TGTGCCAGCAGTCAACAGGGTGGCGCTGGGGCCAACGTCCTGACTTTC. Amino acid sequence: CASSQQGGAGANVLTF.

For this clonotype: Its ends do not fully match the called genes, so a read error is possible. The chain has TRBV10-3 and TRBJ1-3; D ambiguous. Germline CDR1 and CDR2: ENHRY and SYGVKD. This CDR3 is built from 12 residues. The CDR3 region has the DNA TGTGCCATCAGTGGGTCTGGGAACACCATATATTTT. Translating gives CAISGSGNTIYF.

The rearrangement links TRBV6-1 to TRBJ1-2, with D unclear. Germline assignment: CDR1 MNHNS and CDR2 SASEGT. This CDR3 comprises 12 residues. Trimming removed 3 bases at V and 9 bases at J, with 11 bases between. This CDR3 reads CASSEGKGSYTF. Here the CDR3 DNA reads TGTGCCAGCAGTGAGGGCAAAGGAAGCTACACCTTC.

In this sample, this clonotype turned up many times. The chain employs TRBV7-9 and TRBJ2-7, with D perhaps matching TRBD2 (6 bases). V was pared by 1 base and J by 5 bases, with 9 bases between. The CDR3 is 13 residues long. CDR1 and CDR2 from the germline V gene are SEHNR and FQNEAQ (reference sequence). Here the CDR3 reads CASSLEEGNEQYF. CDR3 coding DNA: TGTGCCAGCAGCTTAGAGGAGGGGAACGAGCAGTACTTC. Looking up the rest from reference TRBV7-9 and TRBJ2-7 gives the full variable domain: DTGVSQNPRHKITKRGQNVTFRCDPISEHNRLYWYRQTLGQGPEFLTYFQNEAQLEKSRLLSDRFSAERPKGSFSTLEIQRTEQGDSAMYLCASSLEEGNEQYFGPGTRLTVT.

This clonotype was recorded at least ten times. The chain recombines TRBV20-1 with TRBJ2-3; 11 nucleotides align to TRBD2. CDR3 length equals 15 residues. Germline-derived CDR1 and CDR2 are DFQATT and SNEGSKA (reference sequence). V lost 6 bases and J lost 3; bases outside the gene matches: 8. The CDR3 coding sequence is TGCAGTGCCAAACCTAGCGGGGGGAGGACAGATACGCAGTATTTT. Its translation: CSAKPSGGRTDTQYF.

This clonotype was found a few times. The J gene is TRBJ1-5, the V gene TRBV7-9; D is uncertain. CDR1 is SEHNR and CDR2 is FQNEAQ in the germline V gene (reference sequence). This CDR3 contains 14 residues. V was shortened by 1 base and J by 4 bases, with 8 bases between the two germline ends. CDR3 protein: CASSLVGVNQPQHF. The CDR3 coding sequence is TGTGCCAGCAGCTTAGTGGGAGTTAATCAGCCCCAGCATTTT.

The CDR3 here is CASSQEEGAQETQYF. The DNA of the CDR3 is TGTGCCAGCAGCCAAGAGGAGGGGGCGCAAGAGACCCAGTACTTC. This chain uses TRBV3-1 with TRBJ2-5; D is perhaps TRBD1 (7 bases). Germline lookup yields CDR1 LGHDT and CDR2 YNNKEL (reference sequence). The length of the CDR3 is 15 residues. The ends were cut back, 0 bases at V and 2 bases at J, with 10 bases in the middle.

Many counts were recorded for this clonotype. Here the CDR3 reads CASSPGASEWGEQFF. CDR3 sequence (DNA): TGCGCCAGCAGCCCAGGGGCTAGCGAGTGGGGTGAGCAGTTCTTC. This sequence joins TRBV4-3 and TRBJ2-1; D is perhaps TRBD1 or TRBD2 (6 bases each). The CDR3 is made up of 15 amino acids. Germline V lookup: CDR1 LGHNA, CDR2 YSLEER. Trimming removed 4 bases at V and 9 bases at J, with 19 bases between.

The chain joins TRBV3-1 to TRBJ1-2, with D unclear. This CDR3 contains 14 residues. Per germline, CDR1 LGHDT and CDR2 YNNKEL (reference sequence). Trimming took 2 bases from V and 4 from J, leaving 11 bases between them. CDR3 loop: CASSQRPATYGYTF. CDR3 nucleotides: TGTGCCAGCAGCCAACGCCCTGCGACCTATGGCTACACCTTC.

This clonotype occurred a few times. V is TRBV6-2 or TRBV6-3 and J is TRBJ2-1; 13 positions match TRBD2. This CDR3 spans 17 amino acids. Trimming removed 4 bases from V and 12 bases from J; junction bases left unmatched: 15. Germline lookup yields CDR1 MNHEY and CDR2 SVGEGT. CDR3 coding DNA: TGTGCCAGCAGTTCCCTCGGGACTAGCGGGACCGTCAACGGGCAGTTCTTC. Encoded protein: CASSSLGTSGTVNGQFF.

In its sample, this clonotype was seen a few times. The chain is built from TRBV5-1 and TRBJ2-7; TRBD1 matches at 9 bases. Germline V gives CDR1 SGHRS, CDR2 YFSETQ. Trimming removed 7 bases from V and 6 bases from J; junction bases left unmatched: 11. CDR3 length equals 14 residues. The CDR3 protein is CASGTGQGFGEQYF. For the CDR3, the DNA is TGCGCCAGCGGTACGGGACAGGGTTTTGGCGAGCAGTACTTC.

There are a few counts of this clonotype. The DNA of the CDR3 is TGCAGCGTTGACAGGGGCGGCTACACCTTC. It specifies CSVDRGGYTF. V usage is TRBV29-1 and J usage is TRBJ1-2; D perhaps matches TRBD1 (6 bases). CDR3 size: 10 residues. V lost 3 bases, J lost 8 bases, and 7 bases lay in between. Germline loops: CDR1 SQVTM, CDR2 ANQGSEA. Filled out from reference TRBV29-1 and TRBJ1-2, the complete variable domain reads SAVISQKPSRDICQRGTSLTIQCQVDSQVTMMFWYRQQPGQSLTLIATANQGSEATYESGFVIDKFPISRPNLTFSTLTVSNMSPEDSSIYLCSVDRGGYTFGSGTRLTVV.

This clonotype was found many times. The V gene is TRBV5-1, the J gene TRBJ2-5; maybe TRBD2 (5 bases). The V end was cut by 2 bases, the J end by 7 bases, with 12 bases between. The CDR3 sequence is 13 residues long. Germline-derived CDR1 and CDR2 are SGHRS and YFSETQ. CDR3 in DNA: TGCGCCAGCAGCTTCGGGGAGTTGGGGACCCAGTACTTC. It codes for CASSFGELGTQYF.

This clonotype was picked up a small number of times. The CDR3 protein is CASSLAVGGPWYTQYF. CDR3 coding DNA: TGTGCCAGCAGCTTGGCCGTGGGGGGGCCGTGGTATACGCAGTATTTT. The V call is TRBV5-6, the J call TRBJ2-3; a weak D match, TRBD2 (7 bases). CDR3 length: 16 residues. Germline lookup yields CDR1 SGHDT and CDR2 YYEEEE. The V and J ends lost 0 bases and 7 bases respectively, with 18 bases between them.